This T cell receptor (beta chain) originates from a study of cytomegalovirus exposure and HLA in healthy donors. Study-wide results and caveats: Rare sequences made up most TCRs, while some public TCRs were found in many donors.

This CDR3 spans 16 amino acids. CDR1 and CDR2 (germline): LNHNV, YYDKDF (reference sequence). J lost 0 bases, V lost 3 bases, and 7 bases had no gene match. PCR involved 60 Vbeta and 13 Jbeta primers. Some clones are missing from TCRdb's copy, which holds only in-frame ones; the method was immunoSEQ multiplex PCR. The table includes about 140,000 clones, around 63% detected once. In the case of this clone: Its specificity is unknown.

The chain links TRBV15 to TRBJ2-7, with 8 bases matching TRBD2. The source of this sequence is a human donor in good health. The sample comprised PBMCs. CDR3 loop: CATSRAHGGGSYEQYF. In nucleotides, the CDR3 is TGTGCCACCAGCAGGGCACACGGGGGGGGCTCCTACGAGCAGTACTTC.